The sequence of this T cell receptor (beta chain) was determined in a study of blood T cell repertoires in COVID-19. Study background: Italy, Spain and the United States were the sources of the convalescent and acute COVID-19 samples.

Cohorts were determined from participant-reported clinical history. This table comes from immunoSEQ multiplex PCR, and its TCRdb copy is limited to in-frame clones, with some not included. This table holds approximately 210,000 clones, about 91% found once. Material for sequencing was PBMCs or T cells enriched from blood (not recorded which). The source is a woman between 50 and 59 years old with acute COVID-19.

CDR3 residues: CASSQAGVRQETQYF. For the CDR3, the DNA is TGTGCCAGCAGCCAAGCGGGAGTGAGGCAAGAGACCCAGTACTTC. The rearrangement joins TRBV14 to TRBJ2-5, with a weak D call TRBD2 (6 bases). The V gene's germline CDR1 is SGHDN and CDR2 FVKESK. The CDR3 totals 15 residues. V dropped 1 base and J dropped 2 bases, with 11 bases sitting between them.